The 24 T cell receptor beta chains listed next were all sequenced from one sample in a study of technical replicates of blood from several donors. Libraries were prepared by immunoSEQ multiplex PCR; TCRdb keeps only in-frame clonotypes and omits some of them. Of around 50,000 clones detected, approximately 94% appear once; the ten largest clones hold under 0.45%. The sequenced sample consisted of T cells isolated from PBMCs. The source is a human donor in good health.

This chain uses TRBV13 with TRBJ2-2; maybe TRBD2 (6 bases). The V gene's germline CDR1 is PRHDT and CDR2 FYEKMQ (reference sequence). The V gene lost 5 bases and the J gene lost 5 bases, with 9 bases spanning the gap. The CDR3 is 13 amino acids. CDR3: CASSGRDTGELFF. CDR3 coding DNA: TGTGCCAGCAGCGGGCGGGATACCGGGGAGCTGTTTTTT.

The V gene is TRBV9, the J gene TRBJ1-1, with a possible D match to TRBD1 (6 bases). V was shortened by 4 bases and J by 5 bases, with 24 bases between the two germline ends. CDR1 is SGDLS and CDR2 is YYNGEE in the germline V gene. The CDR3 spans 17 residues. The CDR3 is CASSPLRGGRVRTEAFF. The CDR3 region has the DNA TGTGCCAGCAGCCCCCTAAGGGGGGGGCGCGTGAGGACTGAAGCTTTCTTT.

The chain recombines TRBV7-8 with TRBJ2-1; D is uncertain. V was clipped by 6 bases and J by 0 bases, with 12 bases between them. The V gene's germline CDR1 is SGHVS and CDR2 FQNEAQ. CDR3 length equals 15 residues. The CDR3 region has the DNA TGTGCCAGCAGTGACTTGAGCAGCTCCTACAATGAGCAGTTCTTC. Its protein is CASSDLSSSYNEQFF.

The genes are TRBV9 and TRBJ2-7; D is uncertain. V was shortened by 4 bases and J by 0 bases, with 14 bases between the two germline ends. CDR1 and CDR2 from the germline V gene are SGDLS and YYNGEE. CDR3 size: 15 residues. This CDR3 reads CASSPTRVSSYEQYF. The CDR3 nucleotides are TGTGCCAGCAGCCCCACACGGGTTAGCTCCTACGAGCAGTACTTC.

The rearrangement uses TRBV19 and TRBJ2-1, with TRBD2 matching over 8 bases. Germline-derived CDR1 and CDR2 are LNHDA and SQIVND (reference sequence). V shed 5 bases, J shed 1 base, and the junction held 7 bases outside the gene matches. The length of the CDR3 is 16 residues. CDR3 loop: CASSPYSGSSYNEQFF. The CDR3 DNA reads as TGTGCCAGTAGTCCTTACAGCGGGAGTTCCTACAATGAGCAGTTCTTC.

The count of this clone is one. This chain uses TRBV7-9 with TRBJ2-1; 7 bases match TRBD1. CDR1 and CDR2 (germline): SEHNR, FQNEAQ (reference sequence). With V trimmed by 2 bases and J by 7 bases, 8 bases remained unmatched. CDR3 size: 15 residues. The CDR3 loop reads CASSLFAGGTNEQFF. The CDR3, as DNA: TGTGCCAGCAGCTTATTCGCAGGGGGAACAAATGAGCAGTTCTTC.

The V and J genes are TRBV30 and TRBJ1-1; TRBD1 matches 8 bases. The V and J ends lost 4 bases and 1 base, in that order; junction bases with no gene match: 2. Looked up from germline, CDR1 is GTSNPN and CDR2 is SVGIG (reference sequence). The CDR3 runs 13 residues. This CDR3 reads CAWMGTGNTEAFF. Here the CDR3 DNA reads TGTGCCTGGATGGGGACAGGGAACACTGAAGCTTTCTTT.

The gene calls are TRBV15 and TRBJ2-1, with 12 bases aligning to TRBD2. The V gene's germline CDR1 is LNHNV and CDR2 YYDKDF (reference sequence). The CDR3 is 14 residues long. V dropped 3 bases and J dropped 8; count of bases not matched to a gene: 2. CDR3 region: CATSRTSGSHEQFF. The CDR3 DNA reads as TGTGCCACCAGCAGGACTAGCGGGAGCCATGAGCAGTTCTTC.

The genes are TRBV7-2 and TRBJ2-7; TRBD2 agrees at 12 bases. The CDR3 length is 16 residues. From germline, CDR1 is SGHTA and CDR2 FQGNSA. V lost 5 bases to trimming and J lost 3 bases; unmatched junction nucleotides: 8. The CDR3 sequence: CASSMIRTSGIYEQYF. CDR3 nucleotides: TGTGCCAGCAGCATGATACGGACTAGCGGGATCTACGAGCAGTACTTC.

The chain recombines TRBV27 with TRBJ2-1; TRBD2 agrees at 8 bases. The junction had 9 bases not matched to a gene; V was cut back by 5 bases and J by 6 bases. The CDR3 extends over 15 amino acids. Germline V CDR1 and CDR2: MNHEY, SMNVEV (reference sequence). CDR3 nucleotides: TGTGCCAGCAGTCTCCAGCGGGAGAGAATCAATGAGCAGTTCTTC. Translating it yields CASSLQRERINEQFF.

The chain combines TRBV6-1 with TRBJ1-5; no firm D call. Germline CDR1 is MNHNS and CDR2 is SASEGT. The CDR3 spans 12 residues. V dropped 6 bases and J dropped 4 bases, with 7 bases sitting between them. The CDR3 DNA sequence: TGTGCCAGCAGGTCTCAGAATCAGCCCCAGCATTTT. Amino acid sequence: CASRSQNQPQHF.

V and J are TRBV10-2 and TRBJ2-5; 7 nucleotides agree with TRBD2. V lost 4 bases to trimming and J lost 0 bases; unmatched junction nucleotides: 2. Germline-derived CDR1 and CDR2 are WSHSY and SAAADI. The CDR3 has 14 amino acids. CDR3 in DNA: TGCGCCAGCAGTGTTACTAGCGACCAAGAGACCCAGTACTTC. Translating it yields CASSVTSDQETQYF.

The chain carries TRBV5-8 and TRBJ2-7; 14 nucleotides line up with TRBD2. The CDR3 spans 16 residues. J was trimmed by 7 bases and V by 4 bases; bases with no gene match: 10. In germline, CDR1 is SGHTS, CDR2 YDEGEE. CDR3 region: CASSLPTSGRVREQYF. In DNA, the CDR3 is TGTGCCAGCAGCCTTCCGACTAGCGGGAGGGTCAGGGAGCAGTACTTC.

The rearrangement joins TRBV13 to TRBJ1-3; D remains unclear. V lost 3 bases to trimming and J lost 4 bases, with 10 bases between them. CDR3 length: 14 residues. CDR1 is PRHDT and CDR2 is FYEKMQ in the germline V gene (reference sequence). The CDR3 protein is CASSFSVSGNTIYF. Written as DNA, the CDR3 is TGTGCCAGCAGCTTTTCTGTGAGCGGAAACACCATATATTTT.

The chain recombines TRBV10-3 with TRBJ2-6; 9 nucleotides line up with TRBD1. From germline, CDR1 is ENHRY and CDR2 SYGVKD. V was pared by 7 bases and J by 4 bases, with 14 bases of the junction left unmatched. The CDR3 length is 18 residues. CDR3: CAITKDPGQGSGANVLTF. CDR3 nucleotide sequence: TGTGCCATCACCAAGGACCCGGGACAGGGCTCCGGGGCCAACGTCCTGACTTTC.

V and J are TRBV7-8 and TRBJ2-1, with 11 bases identical to TRBD2. This CDR3 is 15 amino acids long. The germline V gene has CDR1 SGHVS and CDR2 FQNEAQ. V lost 5 bases, J lost 8 bases, and 8 bases stayed unmatched. This CDR3 is CASSPTSGRYHEQFF. CDR3 nucleotide sequence: TGTGCCAGCAGCCCTACTAGCGGGAGATACCATGAGCAGTTCTTC.

The V and J genes are TRBV6-1 and TRBJ2-7; D is ambiguous. Germline values: CDR1 MNHNS, CDR2 SASEGT. Trimming stripped 2 bases from V and 2 bases from J, with 7 bases between. The CDR3 is 13 amino acids. The CDR3 DNA sequence: TGTGCCAGCAGTGAAAGGAGTACCTACGAGCAGTACTTC. Its translation: CASSERSTYEQYF.

The rearrangement joins TRBV19 to TRBJ2-3; D is perhaps TRBD2 (6 bases). The V and J ends lost 1 base and 4 bases respectively, with 9 bases between them. The CDR3 covers 14 residues. Germline V lookup: CDR1 LNHDA, CDR2 SQIVND (reference sequence). CDR3 loop: CASSIVRGSDTQYF. The DNA of the CDR3 is TGTGCCAGTAGTATAGTCCGGGGGTCAGATACGCAGTATTTT.

This rearrangement joins TRBV27 to TRBJ2-7, with 10 nucleotides matching TRBD2. V trimming: 2 bases; J trimming: 4 bases; junction bases outside the gene matches: 8. The CDR3 consists of 16 residues. CDR1 is MNHEY and CDR2 is SMNVEV in the germline V gene (reference sequence). DNA for the CDR3: TGTGCCAGCAGTTTAGCAGCTAGCGGGAGTGTTTACGAGCAGTACTTC. Its translation is CASSLAASGSVYEQYF.

The gene calls are TRBV28 and TRBJ2-3; 11 nucleotides align to TRBD2. J was trimmed by 3 bases and V by 3 bases; bases with no gene match: 11. The CDR3 is made up of 18 amino acids. Germline assignment: CDR1 MDHEN and CDR2 SYDVKM. The CDR3 loop is CASSFFSSGRIETDTQYF. The CDR3 DNA is TGTGCCAGCAGTTTCTTCTCTAGCGGGAGGATTGAAACAGATACGCAGTATTTT. Full variable domain (rest looked up from reference TRBV28 and TRBJ2-3): DVKVTQSSRYLVKRTGEKVFLECVQDMDHENMFWYRQDPGLGLRLIYFSYDVKMKEKGDIPEGYSVSREKKERFSLILESASTNQTSMYLCASSFFSSGRIETDTQYFGPGTRLTVL.

V gene TRBV28 combines with J gene TRBJ2-3; 8 positions agree with TRBD1. This CDR3 is 15 amino acids long. Per germline, CDR1 MDHEN and CDR2 SYDVKM. V trimming: 3 bases; J trimming: 0 bases; junction bases outside the gene matches: 2. The CDR3 DNA reads TGTGCCAGCAGTTTTGGACAGGGAAGCACAGATACGCAGTATTTT. This gives the protein CASSFGQGSTDTQYF.

V usage is TRBV14 and J usage is TRBJ2-1, with TRBD2 matching over 9 bases. The CDR3 has 17 amino acids. J lost 4 bases, V lost 4 bases, and 11 bases had no gene match. Germline-derived CDR1 and CDR2 are SGHDN and FVKESK. The CDR3 region is CASSLLGSGSNYNEQFF. Written as DNA, the CDR3 is TGTGCCAGCAGCCTGCTGGGTAGCGGGAGTAATTACAATGAGCAGTTCTTC.

The V call is TRBV4-3, the J call TRBJ2-7, with 12 bases lining up with TRBD2. The CDR3 has 18 residues. Germline V lookup: CDR1 LGHNA, CDR2 YSLEER. V lost 1 base and J lost 7; bases outside the gene matches: 14. In DNA form, the CDR3 reads TGCGCCAGCAGCCAAGGGCTAGCGGGAGGGCCCCCTCCCTCGGAGCAGTACTTC. Amino acid sequence: CASSQGLAGGPPPSEQYF.

This chain uses TRBV9 with TRBJ2-5; a possible D gene is TRBD1 (6 bases). The V end was cut by 3 bases, the J end by 3 bases, with 15 bases between. Germline V gene lookup returns CDR1 SGDLS and CDR2 YYNGEE. CDR3 length: 15 amino acids. CDR3 in DNA: TGTGCCAGCAGCGCCTCGGGACATTCGAAAGAGACCCAGTACTTC. Its translation is CASSASGHSKETQYF.